This T cell receptor (beta chain) was retrieved from a study of cytomegalovirus exposure and HLA in healthy donors (TCRdb year 2017). Notes on the research overall: An earlier analysis of roughly 610 of the donors reported approximately 260 Gb of sequence data and some 110 million unique TCR beta sequences obtained from roughly 170 million T cells. An early release covering over 500 HLA-typed donors comprised about 320 gigabases of sequencing data and roughly 86 million unique TCR sequences. Among the approximately 420 genotyped donors, around 81% belonged to the genetic ancestry cluster associated with self-reported Caucasian donors. The study aimed to test whether cataloging public T cell receptors could reveal signatures of past pathogen exposure. The study used immunosequencing to profile the T cell repertoires of 666 subjects and linked those repertoires to cytomegalovirus serostatus. Besides the first cohort of 550 to 750 subjects, a separate validation cohort made up of over 95 different subjects was used. High-throughput TCR immunosequencing, statistical association of individual TCRs with disease status, and machine learning were combined to predict cytomegalovirus infection status. A later analysis re-examined previously published TCR beta repertoires from several hundred donors and added high-resolution HLA genotyping to investigate patterns of TCR occurrence. Rather than using new phenotypic data, the later analysis identified candidate immune exposures from TCR beta sequences and from how often those sequences occurred across donors. An earlier analysis of several hundred of the donors applied high-throughput TCR beta sequencing to assess whether each TCR beta V gene segment acted as functional or pseudogenic. Donor age, sex, ethnicity and CMV serostatus were compiled alongside the repertoire data. A later genetic analysis took genome-wide SNP genotypes for about 65% of the 666 donors and used that subset as a discovery cohort. Every repertoire in the discovery cohort had been generated on one and the same sequencing platform. Both class I and class II loci were covered by HLA typing, at four-digit resolution. Typing coverage differed by locus: A, B, C, DRB1 and DQB1 were typed in about 620-640 donors, DQA1 in roughly 500, DPA1 in around 610, and DPB1 in about 450. A few DR-DQ haplotypes were handled as single units for association and clustering because linkage in the cohort was strong. Across roughly 420 genotyped donors of the cohort, an average of approximately 240,000 unique TCR beta nucleotide sequences per donor were sequenced, and approximately 17% of those sequences were non-productive. Summary of the overall study and its limitations: According to the authors, the approach could potentially be generalized to other disease states and immunological phenotypes. V-gene and J-gene trimming of TCR beta chains was associated with a missense DCLRE1C variant in a later genetic analysis, and the association was replicated in an independent cohort. Most TCR sequences were observed very rarely across donors, whereas some public TCRs were present in many individuals. Compared with equally common non-associated chains, HLA-associated TCR beta chains in a later analysis were more clonally expanded and had lower generation probabilities. When HLA alleles, especially DR and DQ, strongly co-occurred, attributing TCR associations to individual alleles was difficult. Because HLA typing was missing for some donors at each locus, association tests included only the typed subset. A later analysis associated 16,951 TCR beta sequences with specific HLA alleles at a false discovery rate of 0.05. The study listed approximately 150 TCR beta chains as associated with cytomegalovirus. The classifier was reported to diagnose cytomegalovirus status with high specificity and sensitivity in both the original cohort and the validation cohort. In a later genetic analysis, fewer N-insertions in productive TCRs were reported among donors in an Asian-associated ancestry cluster than the approximately 710-donor mean. In a later analysis, most CMV-associated TCR beta chains were found to appear HLA-restricted, with HLA associations seemingly driven largely by CMV exposure. The 87-base-pair reads could not distinguish some IMGT-functional V segments, including TRBV6-2 and TRBV6-3, so those segments were excluded. Broadly in line with IMGT annotations, most TCR beta V segments showed up in productive rearrangements about 87% or about 30% of the time in an earlier analysis of 587 of the donors. Linkage disequilibrium might explain the correlated functional status among segregating V segments, but an unknown experimental factor could not be excluded. In a later analysis, TCR association rates were found to vary across HLA loci, with the most associated TCRs seen for DRB1 alleles and the fewest for HLA-C alleles. The earlier analysis of about 600 of the donors excluded fewer than 20 rarely observed V segments, including chromosome 9 orphons, because counts were too low. Only TCR beta chains were sequenced in this cohort, and the absence of alpha or paired-chain data limited detectable features. In a later analysis, several top co-occurrence clusters were reported to appear linked to parvovirus B19, influenza, CMV and Epstein-Barr virus. Presence/absence analyses assumed roughly uniform sequencing depth across donors, an assumption that may not hold. In vitro tests confirmed that a few of the cytomegalovirus-associated TCR beta chains recognize cytomegalovirus antigens. Immune exposure information for the cohort was limited to CMV serostatus. A cluster of highly shared sequence variants was judged likely to be a technical artifact of the sequencing pipeline. A further reported finding was that TCR beta sequences accurately predicted the HLA-A and HLA-B alleles for most subjects in the first cohort.

The CDR3, cysteine through phenylalanine, is 13 amino acids long. Of all the DNA, just the CDR3 is kept, 39 bases in frame from base 1. Reading the germline V gene gives CDR1 MNHEY and CDR2 SVGAGI. The junction carries 9 bases between V and J, which are trimmed by 2 bases and 4 bases respectively. The library was made by the immunoSEQ multiplex PCR assay. For the multiplex PCR, a mixture combining 60 forward primers for TCR Vbeta segments and 13 reverse primers for TCR Jbeta segments was used. Amplification of the CDR3 region of rearranged TCR beta genes was performed with a multiplex PCR assay on genomic DNA. Amplified TCR beta libraries were sequenced as 87-base-pair reads on the Illumina HiSeq System. For the original study's pipeline: A later analysis tallied around 87 million unique TCR beta chains across the 666 repertoires, and some 10 million of those chains were shared by two or more donors. A nearest-neighbor algorithm error-corrected the raw reads and collapsed the reads into unique sequences, merging closely related sequences to remove PCR and sequencing errors. Alignment of CDR3 sequences to IMGT reference sequences was used to assign V, D and J gene segments. For a sequence to be retained, a match of at least six nucleotides to both a V gene segment and a J gene segment was required. Rearrangements were called productive when the CDR3 lacked stop codons and stayed in frame with V and J; all others were non-productive. Following IMGT convention, CDR3 was defined as the stretch from the second conserved V-encoded cysteine to the conserved J-encoded phenylalanine. The earlier analysis of a few hundred of the donors excluded any sequence lacking an unambiguous match to a single V gene segment. An earlier analysis of 500 to 700 of the donors classified V segments as functional when productive rearrangements were above 56.7% and as segregating when the standard deviation between donors was above 5%. To diagnose cytomegalovirus status from the catalog of TCR beta chain sequences, a statistical classification framework was built. V and J gene assignment, in a later analysis, came from comparing TCR nucleotide sequences with IMGT/GENE-DB human TR gene sequences. Using the TCRdist pipeline, a later analysis assigned CDR3 sequences along with most-parsimonious VDJ recombination scenarios. In a later analysis, each TCR beta chain was defined by its CDR3 amino acid sequence together with its V-gene family, and reads without a unique V-gene family were excluded. To address suspected cross-contamination and a sequencing artifact, a later analysis removed approximately 590 highly shared, low-generation-probability nucleotide sequences. A later analysis calculated a clonal expansion index for each public chain from normalized within-repertoire ranks of inferred template counts. Generation probabilities in a later analysis came from a VDJ recombination model fitted to out-of-frame rearrangements, and those results were checked against IGoR. In a later analysis, TCR-TCR, TCR-HLA and TCR-CMV co-occurrence was scored with hypergeometric tests, and a repertoire-size bias correction was applied to TCR pairs. To estimate false discovery rates, a later analysis permuted the HLA or CMV assignments 20 times. In a later analysis, co-occurring TCRs were grouped using DBSCAN, with TCRdist sequence similarity added in when clustering inside HLA-allele-positive subsets. For co-occurrence clustering, repertoires with fewer than 30,000 or more than 120,000 public chains were excluded, along with several repertoires with anomalous nucleotide sharing. TCRdb stores this immuneACCESS table with in-frame sequences only. Part of the clones is absent; in the studies checked, under half of the shortfall reflects unresolved V genes, and no reason is known for the rest. V and J calls and clone size are those listed in that table; D and trimming were worked out from the DNA. The sample yields roughly 110,000 clones; around 80% were counted once. Of the sample, roughly 6% falls within the top ten clones.

In regard to this clone: Its antigen remains undetermined. Per-base qualities were not stored, and no clone one base away is much larger. This sample also contains other DNA sequences that code for the same CDR3.

The cohort comprised fewer than 750 healthy bone marrow donors. All cohort members were sampled while nominally healthy, although unrecorded immune exposures were likely present. The donor was CMV seropositive and belonged to the group of about 290 seropositive cohort members. A peripheral blood sample was provided by each donor, and peripheral blood mononuclear cells were used for TCR beta sequencing. The Qiagen DNeasy Blood Extraction Kit was used to extract genomic DNA from the blood cell samples. The receptor comes from a woman between 50 and 59 years old in good health and CMV-seropositive. Source material: PBMCs. Here the chain combines TRBV6-5 and TRBJ2-7; confidence is insufficient to name the D gene. The nucleotide sequence is TGTGCCAGCAGTTACGCACAGAGTTACGAGCAGTACTTC. Its amino acids are CASSYAQSYEQYF.